Presented here are 3 T cell receptor beta chains from one specimen sequenced in a study of cytomegalovirus exposure and HLA in healthy donors. It was with 60 Vbeta and 13 Jbeta primers that the PCR ran. TCRdb's copy holds only in-frame clones and misses some; the assay was immunoSEQ multiplex PCR. This repertoire comprises 120,000 to 150,000 clones; its ten largest clones make up around 1.5%. The sample was PBMCs. These receptors originate from a woman between 45 and 60 years old in good health and CMV-seronegative.

J is TRBJ1-2 and V is TRBV5-4, with D uncertain. The CDR3 has 14 residues. V lost 4 bases to trimming and J lost 5 bases, with 15 bases between them. CDR1 is SGHNT, CDR2 YYREEE, per germline (reference sequence). The CDR3, as DNA: TGTGCCAGCAGCCCAAAGAGTACTGATTATGGCTACACCTTC. This codes for CASSPKSTDYGYTF.

The CDR3 region has the DNA TGCAGTGCAGACAGGGAAGAGACCCAGTACTTC. Amino acid sequence: CSADREETQYF. The chain has TRBV20-1 and TRBJ2-5; TRBD1 matches 7 bases. CDR3 length: 11 residues. Germline values: CDR1 DFQATT, CDR2 SNEGSKA (reference sequence). The V and J ends lost 6 bases and 3 bases, in that order; junction bases with no gene match: 1.

The chain uses TRBV6-1 and TRBJ1-6, with a weak D call TRBD1 (5 bases). The CDR3 has 13 residues. V gave up 6 bases and J gave up 6 bases, with 9 bases separating them. From germline, CDR1 is MNHNS and CDR2 SASEGT. The CDR3 DNA is TGTGCCAGCAGACAGGTCCTTAATTCACCCCTCCACTTT. It specifies CASRQVLNSPLHF.